Presented here are 32 T cell receptor beta chains from one specimen sequenced in a study of beta chain features in type 1 diabetes (dated by TCRdb to the late 2010s). The library was built by means of the immunoSEQ multiplex PCR assay. The entire amount of isolated RNA was reverse transcribed using the High Capacity cDNA Reverse Transcription Kit, so the sequenced TCRB transcripts were expressed ones. What TCRdb holds here is the immuneACCESS table cut down to in-frame rearrangements. Part of the clones is not present; checked against another copy, under half of the missing clones reflect an unresolved V gene, and the others are unexplained. The sample table shows about 900,000 clones, and 15% to 20% are seen once. The top ten hold 0.02% to 0.025% of the sample. The specimen sequenced was naive CD4+ T cells from blood. The sample's cell subset or site label, in plain terms: true naive CD4+ T cells. The source is a woman between 18 and 30 years old in good health.

The count of this clone is one. The chain joins TRBV5-1 to TRBJ1-4; the D gene is possibly TRBD1 (5 bases). Looked up from germline, CDR1 is SGHRS and CDR2 is YFSETQ. The CDR3 is 13 amino acids. Trimming left V 2 bases short and J 6 bases short, with 8 bases between. CDR3 sequence reads: CASSFGRDEKLFF. CDR3 coding DNA: TGCGCCAGCAGCTTTGGCAGGGATGAAAAACTGTTTTTT. Complete variable domain (other parts from reference TRBV5-1 and TRBJ1-4): KAGVTQTPRYLIKTRGQQVTLSCSPISGHRSVSWYQQTPGQGLQFLFEYFSETQRNKGNFPGRFSGRQFSNSRSEMNVSTLELGDSALYLCASSFGRDEKLFFGSGTQLSVL.

The rearrangement links TRBV2 to TRBJ2-5, with 11 bases lining up with TRBD2. The CDR3 consists of 16 residues. The germline V gene has CDR1 SNHLY and CDR2 FYNNEI. After removal of 3 bases from V and 4 bases from J, the junction contained 7 bases not matched to a gene. This CDR3 reads CASSEIAGGPGETQYF. The CDR3 DNA reads as TGTGCCAGCAGTGAGATAGCGGGAGGGCCGGGAGAGACCCAGTACTTC.

A note on this clone: At the DNA level, this CDR3 is encoded by other sequences in the same sample as well. V and J are TRBV7-2 and TRBJ2-5; D remains unclear. Germline CDR1 reads SGHTA; CDR2 reads FQGNSA. This CDR3 contains 13 residues. The V end was cut by 0 bases, the J end by 2 bases, with 4 bases between. The CDR3 loop is CASSLAIQETQYF. In DNA form, the CDR3 reads TGTGCCAGCAGCTTAGCGATTCAAGAGACCCAGTACTTC.

CDR3 in amino acids: CASSSWISKETQYF. The CDR3 nucleotides are TGTGCCAGCAGTTCATGGATAAGTAAAGAGACCCAGTACTTC. The chain links TRBV5-6 to TRBJ2-5; D gene unclear. Germline V gene sequence: CDR1 SGHDT, CDR2 YYEEEE. The V end was cut by 5 bases, the J end by 3 bases, with 14 bases between. The CDR3 covers 14 residues.

The chain combines TRBV19 with TRBJ2-3; D perhaps matches TRBD1 (5 bases). In germline, CDR1 is LNHDA, CDR2 SQIVND (reference sequence). This CDR3 spans 15 amino acids. Trimming left V 6 bases short and J 0 bases short, with 13 bases between. The CDR3 bases are TGTGCCAGTAGACGAACAGGAGCTAGCACAGATACGCAGTATTTT. Protein sequence: CASRRTGASTDTQYF.

This chain joins TRBV28 and TRBJ2-7; perhaps D is TRBD1 or TRBD2 (5 bases each). V lost 5 bases, J lost 10 bases, and 12 bases lay in between. The V gene's germline CDR1 is MDHEN and CDR2 SYDVKM. This CDR3 region has 11 residues. CDR3 amino acids: CASSGTVSQYF. CDR3 sequence (DNA): TGTGCCAGCAGTGGGACCGTTTCTCAGTACTTC.

The chain recombines TRBV6-5 with TRBJ2-1; 10 positions agree with TRBD2. The CDR3 is 13 residues long. Germline V gives CDR1 MNHEY, CDR2 SVGAGI. J gave up 9 bases and V 6 bases, and 5 bases lay outside the gene matches. DNA of the CDR3: TGTGCCAGCAGGCTAGCGGGAGTGGCTGAGCAGTTCTTC. Its translation is CASRLAGVAEQFF.

This clone was seen a few times. The chain employs TRBV5-4 and TRBJ2-4; 7 bases are a match to TRBD1. Looked up from germline, CDR1 is SGHNT and CDR2 is YYREEE (reference sequence). V lost 4 bases to trimming and J lost 11 bases; unmatched junction nucleotides: 9. The CDR3 has 13 amino acids. CDR3: CASSARDSALQYF. CDR3 nucleotide sequence: TGTGCCAGCAGCGCCCGGGACAGCGCCCTTCAGTACTTC.

This chain connects TRBV5-1 to TRBJ2-2, with TRBD2 as a possible D gene (5 bases). Germline CDR1 and CDR2: SGHRS and YFSETQ. The CDR3 is 15 residues long. The ends were cut back, 7 bases at V and 5 bases at J, with 18 bases in the middle. DNA of the CDR3: TGCGCCAGCCAACAGATACCTCGAGGGACCGGGGAGCTGTTTTTT. It translates to CASQQIPRGTGELFF.

The sample holds a few counts of this clone. The chain is built from TRBV28 and TRBJ2-1; 10 bases match TRBD2. Germline CDR1 MDHEN, CDR2 SYDVKM. J gave up 4 bases and V 5 bases, and 8 bases lay outside the gene matches. The length of the CDR3 is 16 residues. CDR3 DNA sequence: TGTGCCAGCAGTATAACCGGGACTAGCGCTTACAATGAGCAGTTCTTC. Protein sequence: CASSITGTSAYNEQFF.

This clone was seen more than once but under ten times. CDR3 DNA sequence: TGTGCCAGCAGCGGGTTGGGAGCCGGGGAGCTGTTTTTT. This translates into CASSGLGAGELFF. The gene calls are TRBV7-2 and TRBJ2-2; TRBD2 is a possible D gene (5 bases). This CDR3 has 13 amino acids. V shed 5 bases and J shed 6 bases, with 10 bases lying between them. The V gene's germline CDR1 is SGHTA and CDR2 FQGNSA.

This clone has just a few counts. The chain is built from TRBV18 and TRBJ2-1; D is unclear. The CDR3 loop spans 15 amino acids. Germline values: CDR1 KGHSH, CDR2 LQKENI. V lost 3 bases and J lost 9, with 18 bases in between. As DNA, the CDR3 is TGTGCCAGCTCACCGAGCGAGGTTCCCCGCGGTGAGCAGTTCTTC. Amino acid sequence: CASSPSEVPRGEQFF. The variable domain in full, completed from reference TRBV18 and TRBJ2-1, reads NAGVMQNPRHLVRRRGQEARLRCSPMKGHSHVYWYRQLPEEGLKFMVYLQKENIIDESGMPKERFSAEFPKEGPSILRIQQVVRGDSAAYFCASSPSEVPRGEQFFGPGTRLTVL.

This clone was detected a few times. The chain carries TRBV28 and TRBJ2-7; 8 bases map to TRBD2. The CDR3 is 13 residues long. V shed 8 bases and J 2 bases; nucleotides not matched to a gene: 5. In germline, CDR1 is MDHEN, CDR2 SYDVKM. The CDR3 DNA reads as TGTGCCAGCCTGGGCGGGGGGACCTACGAGCAGTACTTC. Protein: CASLGGGTYEQYF.

The V and J genes are TRBV7-6 and TRBJ2-7; 11 positions agree with TRBD2. CDR3 length: 14 amino acids. In germline, CDR1 is SGHVS, CDR2 FNYEAQ. V trimming: 6 bases; J trimming: 3 bases; junction bases outside the gene matches: 4. CDR3 in DNA: TGTGCCAGCAGACAAACTAGCGGGAGCTACGAGCAGTACTTC. Amino acids: CASRQTSGSYEQYF.

The J gene is TRBJ1-4, the V gene TRBV18; 8 bases agree with TRBD1. This CDR3 contains 15 residues. Germline CDR1 KGHSH, CDR2 LQKENI. With 3 bases clipped from V and 4 bases from J, the junction kept 4 bases outside the gene matches. This CDR3 is CASSPGQGVNEKLFF. DNA of the CDR3: TGTGCCAGCTCACCCGGACAGGGTGTTAATGAAAAACTGTTTTTT.

The rearrangement links TRBV7-9 to TRBJ1-4, with TRBD1 as a possible D gene (6 bases). Trimming shortened V by 6 bases and J by 8 bases, and 13 bases separated the two germline ends. The germline gives CDR1 SEHNR, CDR2 FQNEAQ (reference sequence). The CDR3 spans 13 residues. CDR3 sequence: CASRASGAEKLFF. The CDR3 nucleotides read TGTGCCAGCAGGGCCTCGGGGGCGGAAAAACTGTTTTTT.

This clone appeared a few times. This sample also contains other DNA sequences that code for the same CDR3. The J gene is TRBJ2-5, the V gene TRBV7-9; D is unclear. Germline V gene data show CDR1 as SEHNR and CDR2 as FQNEAQ (reference sequence). This CDR3 contains 13 residues. V lost 1 base to trimming and J lost 3 bases, with 6 bases between them. The CDR3 spells CASSLGSEETQYF. The CDR3 DNA sequence: TGTGCCAGCAGCTTAGGGTCAGAAGAGACCCAGTACTTC.

The chain couples TRBV7-2 to TRBJ2-7, with D perhaps matching TRBD1 (6 bases). The CDR3 runs to 16 residues. Germline V lookup: CDR1 SGHTA, CDR2 FQGNSA. V was shortened by 0 bases and J by 3 bases, with 15 bases between the two germline ends. The CDR3 DNA is TGTGCCAGCAGCTTAGCGGTCTCCACAGGGCTCTACGAGCAGTACTTC. This gives the protein CASSLAVSTGLYEQYF.

A few counts support this clone. This chain links TRBV28 with TRBJ2-1; 15 positions agree with TRBD2. This CDR3 contains 18 residues. V gave up 5 bases and J gave up 6 bases; unmatched junction bases: 11. CDR1 MDHEN and CDR2 SYDVKM come from the germline V gene. The chain's CDR3 is CASSPLGTSGRRFNEQFF. The CDR3, as DNA: TGTGCCAGCAGTCCCCTCGGGACTAGCGGGAGGCGATTCAATGAGCAGTTCTTC. Drawing the rest from reference TRBV28 and TRBJ2-1, the complete variable domain is DVKVTQSSRYLVKRTGEKVFLECVQDMDHENMFWYRQDPGLGLRLIYFSYDVKMKEKGDIPEGYSVSREKKERFSLILESASTNQTSMYLCASSPLGTSGRRFNEQFFGPGTRLTVL.

This clone has just a few counts. The genes are TRBV7-2 and TRBJ2-1, with TRBD2 matching over 15 bases. Germline V gene sequence: CDR1 SGHTA, CDR2 FQGNSA. Trimming removed 5 bases from V and 7 bases from J; junction bases left unmatched: 9. The CDR3 extends over 17 amino acids. CDR3 sequence reads: CASSAWTSGRGRNEQFF. The CDR3 region has the DNA TGTGCCAGCAGCGCGTGGACTAGCGGGAGGGGTAGGAATGAGCAGTTCTTC. Full variable domain (outside the CDR3, taken from reference TRBV7-2 and TRBJ2-1): GAGVSQSPSNKVTEKGKDVELRCDPISGHTALYWYRQSLGQGLEFLIYFQGNSAPDKSGLPSDRFSAERTGGSVSTLTIQRTQQEDSAVYLCASSAWTSGRGRNEQFFGPGTRLTVL.

There are a few counts of this clone. CDR3 nucleotide sequence: TGTGCCAGCAGTTACCCGGGACAGGGGTTCGAGCAGTACTTC. As protein: CASSYPGQGFEQYF. The chain has TRBV28 and TRBJ2-7, with 10 bases identical to TRBD1. The CDR3 consists of 14 residues. CDR1 is MDHEN and CDR2 is SYDVKM in the germline V gene. V was pared by 4 bases and J by 6 bases, with 6 bases of the junction left unmatched.

This clone was detected a few times. Other DNA sequences within the sample encode an identical CDR3. The chain joins TRBV5-1 to TRBJ1-5, with D uncertain. Germline lookup yields CDR1 SGHRS and CDR2 YFSETQ. This CDR3 contains 13 residues. Trimming shortened V by 0 bases and J by 1 base, and 2 bases separated the two germline ends. The CDR3 spells CASSLASNQPQHF. In DNA, the CDR3 is TGCGCCAGCAGCTTGGCCAGCAATCAGCCCCAGCATTTT. Using reference TRBV5-1 and TRBJ1-5 for the parts outside the CDR3, the full variable domain is KAGVTQTPRYLIKTRGQQVTLSCSPISGHRSVSWYQQTPGQGLQFLFEYFSETQRNKGNFPGRFSGRQFSNSRSEMNVSTLELGDSALYLCASSLASNQPQHFGDGTRLSIL.

The rearrangement links TRBV6-5 to TRBJ2-1, with 9 bases aligning to TRBD2. Germline-derived CDR1 and CDR2 are MNHEY and SVGAGI. The CDR3 length is 16 residues. V lost 4 bases to trimming and J lost 1 base; unmatched junction nucleotides: 5. This CDR3 reads CASSFQTSGSYNEQFF. The DNA for the CDR3 is TGTGCCAGCAGTTTCCAGACTAGCGGTTCCTACAATGAGCAGTTCTTC.

There are a few counts of this clone. The chain links TRBV10-3 to TRBJ2-7; 7 nucleotides align to TRBD1. The J segment lost 0 bases and the V segment lost 8 bases, leaving 4 bases of the junction unmatched. This CDR3 contains 13 residues. Germline V gene sequence: CDR1 ENHRY, CDR2 SYGVKD. The CDR3, as DNA: TGTGCCATCGGGGACAGCTACTCCTACGAGCAGTACTTC. Translating gives CAIGDSYSYEQYF.

This clone was seen a handful of times. The chain recombines TRBV10-1 with TRBJ2-5; 8 nucleotides line up with TRBD1. This CDR3 region has 15 residues. Losses at the gene ends were 4 bases for V and 4 bases for J; bases not matched to a gene: 8. Germline values: CDR1 WNHNN, CDR2 SYGVQD (reference sequence). CDR3 amino acids: CASSVDRAVGETQYF. DNA of the CDR3: TGCGCCAGCAGTGTGGACAGGGCAGTGGGAGAGACCCAGTACTTC.

This clone came up a few times. The rearrangement uses TRBV4-2 and TRBJ2-2; weak D call: TRBD2 (6 bases). CDR1 is LGHNA, CDR2 YNFKEQ, per germline. This CDR3 has 17 residues. Between the trimmed V and J ends, which lost 0 bases and 4 bases, there was a span of 15 bases. The CDR3 spells CASSQDVQLAITGELFF. The CDR3 nucleotides read TGTGCCAGCAGCCAAGATGTGCAACTAGCAATCACCGGGGAGCTGTTTTTT.

The V and J genes are TRBV5-4 and TRBJ2-2, with unresolved D. Germline V lookup: CDR1 SGHNT, CDR2 YYREEE (reference sequence). Between the trimmed V and J ends, which lost 4 bases and 1 base, there was a span of 2 bases. This CDR3 comprises 12 residues. The CDR3 region has the DNA TGTGCCAGCAGCGAGAACACCGGGGAGCTGTTTTTT. This gives the protein CASSENTGELFF.

The table lists this clone with a few counts. This chain uses TRBV28 with TRBJ1-4; D unresolved. Germline values: CDR1 MDHEN, CDR2 SYDVKM. There are 14 residues in the CDR3. V lost 2 bases to trimming and J lost 8 bases, with 12 bases between them. CDR3 residues: CASSLHSGGEKLFF. CDR3 nucleotides: TGTGCCAGCAGTTTACACAGTGGAGGCGAAAAACTGTTTTTT.

This clone has a handful of counts. J is TRBJ1-2 and V is TRBV7-2, with 7 bases aligning to TRBD1. CDR3 length: 16 residues. Germline V gene lookup returns CDR1 SGHTA and CDR2 FQGNSA. The J segment lost 4 bases and the V segment lost 2 bases, leaving 10 bases of the junction unmatched. CDR3 amino acids: CASSLNLRGESYGYTF. In DNA form, the CDR3 reads TGTGCCAGCAGCTTAAATCTCAGGGGGGAAAGCTATGGCTACACCTTC.

The chain uses TRBV28 and TRBJ2-7; 10 bases fit TRBD2. The CDR3 contains 15 residues. V trimming: 5 bases; J trimming: 3 bases; junction bases outside the gene matches: 7. Germline V CDR1 and CDR2: MDHEN, SYDVKM. The CDR3, as DNA: TGTGCCAGCAGTCGACGGACTAGCGGAAACTACGAGCAGTACTTC. It specifies CASSRRTSGNYEQYF.

The genes are TRBV28 and TRBJ1-2; D gene uncertain. V was clipped by 6 bases and J by 8 bases, with 13 bases between them. Per germline, CDR1 MDHEN and CDR2 SYDVKM. This CDR3 has 12 amino acids. The CDR3 reads CASSTQTSGYTF. CDR3 bases: TGTGCCAGCAGCACGCAGACTTCCGGCTACACCTTC.

This chain uses TRBV18 with TRBJ2-1; 8 nucleotides align to TRBD2. The junction had 5 bases not matched to a gene; V was cut back by 3 bases and J by 4 bases. CDR1 and CDR2 (germline): KGHSH, LQKENI. The CDR3 is made up of 15 amino acids. CDR3 amino acids: CASSPSLAEYNEQFF. The CDR3 nucleotides read TGTGCCAGCTCACCCTCACTAGCGGAATACAATGAGCAGTTCTTC.